The 24 T cell receptor beta chains given below trace back to one sample, sequenced in a study of prognosis after radiotherapy for stage I lung cancer. By two-round multiplex PCR, the TCR beta CDR3 was amplified from genomic DNA. First-round PCR amplification was performed with primers specific to each TRBV and TRBJ gene. From the multiplex PCR reads, TCRdb called clonotypes with MiXCR, one entry per CDR3 protein. The sample has approximately 51,000 distinct CDR3 sequences; less than 45% are singletons. The specimen comprised PBMCs, sampled before or after stereotactic body radiation therapy (not recorded which). These receptors were collected from a donor aged 50 or older with non-small cell lung cancer.

This clonotype came up many times. This rearrangement joins TRBV18 to TRBJ2-5; perhaps TRBD2 as D (5 bases). This CDR3 region has 14 residues. CDR1 and CDR2 from the germline V gene are KGHSH and LQKENI. V lost 2 bases and J lost 4, with 11 bases in between. The CDR3 DNA sequence: TGTGCCAGCTCACCAGCTGACTACCGAGAGACCCAGTACTTC. This sequence encodes CASSPADYRETQYF.

At least ten counts were recorded for this clonotype. The V call is TRBV20-1, the J call TRBJ2-1; 10 positions match TRBD2. CDR1 DFQATT and CDR2 SNEGSKA come from the germline V gene (reference sequence). The trim removed 7 bases at V and 9 bases at J, leaving 27 bases unmatched. The CDR3 covers 19 residues. The CDR3 DNA sequence: TGCAGTGTTAGCCCCGGTGCCTCGTATAGCGGGAGGATAGTTTCTGAGCAGTTCTTC. It codes for CSVSPGASYSGRIVSEQFF.

A note on this clonotype: This probably arose from a read error, given a far larger clone one base away. The chain recombines TRBV6-2 or TRBV6-3 with TRBJ1-1; D may be TRBD1 (5 bases). The germline V and J ends were trimmed by 10 bases and 1 base, with 13 bases remaining between them. Germline-derived CDR1 and CDR2 are MNHEY and SVGEGT. The CDR3 consists of 13 residues. The CDR3 reads CATFPQANTEAFF. CDR3 nucleotide sequence: TGTGCCACCTTTCCACAGGCGAACACTGAAGCTTTCTTT.

Only a few counts were recorded for this clonotype. Given a much more abundant clone one base away, this may be a read error. V and J are TRBV12-5 and TRBJ2-1, with D maybe TRBD2 (5 bases). V was pared by 6 bases and J by 9 bases, with 18 bases between. There are 14 residues in the CDR3. Germline CDR1 is LGHNT and CDR2 is FRNRAP. The CDR3 bases are TGTGCTAGTGGCCCCTCGGTTAGCCGGGGTGAGCAGTTCTTC. Protein product: CASGPSVSRGEQFF.

This clonotype was counted many times. The chain carries TRBV3-1 and TRBJ2-7; the D gene could be TRBD1 or TRBD2 (6 bases each). The germline V gene has CDR1 LGHDT and CDR2 YNNKEL (reference sequence). Between the trimmed V and J ends, which lost 2 bases and 4 bases, there was a span of 9 bases. This CDR3 has 13 amino acids. CDR3 amino acids: CASSQLGGYEQYF. CDR3 bases: TGTGCCAGCAGCCAATTAGGGGGGTACGAGCAGTACTTC.

With respect to this clonotype: This may be a read error: a much more frequent sequence differs by one nucleotide. The rearrangement uses TRBV7-8 and TRBJ1-1, with a weak D call TRBD1 (5 bases). The ends were cut back, 7 bases at V and 6 bases at J, with 15 bases in the middle. This CDR3 contains 13 residues. CDR1 and CDR2 (germline): SGHVS, FQNEAQ. The DNA of the CDR3 is TGTGCCAGCACCGACAGTGGACGAGCTGAAGCTTTCTTT. Translated, it gives CASTDSGRAEAFF.

In its sample, this clonotype was seen a few times. Possible read error: a much larger clone is one base away. V is TRBV7-9 and J is TRBJ2-3; TRBD1 might be the D (6 bases). Trimming cost V 4 bases and J 4 bases, with 12 bases left between them. The CDR3 sequence is 14 residues long. CDR1 and CDR2 (germline): SEHNR, FQNEAQ (reference sequence). The CDR3 nucleotides read TGTGCCAGCAGCTCCACAGGGAGCTCAGATACGCAGTATTTT. Translated, it gives CASSSTGSSDTQYF.

In the case of this clonotype: A far larger clone is only one base removed, so a read error is likely. The rearrangement joins TRBV28 to TRBJ1-2; the D gene is possibly TRBD1 (6 bases). Germline V gene data show CDR1 as MDHEN and CDR2 as SYDVKM. This CDR3 has 15 amino acids. The CDR3: CASSSSLFGRGGFTF. As DNA, the CDR3 is TGTGCCAGCAGTAGCTCCCTGTTTGGCAGGGGTGGCTTCACCTTC.

This clonotype was seen at least ten times. This chain connects TRBV7-2 to TRBJ2-2, with 9 bases aligning to TRBD1. Trimming took 3 bases from V and 6 from J; bases not matched to a gene: 5. The CDR3 length is 15 residues. Germline CDR1 and CDR2: SGHTA and FQGNSA. CDR3 protein: CASSFGDRVSGELFF. As DNA, the CDR3 is TGTGCCAGCAGCTTTGGGGACAGGGTATCCGGGGAGCTGTTTTTT.

Ten or more counts support this clonotype. This chain uses TRBV27 with TRBJ2-7, with D possibly matching TRBD2 (5 bases). Trimming removed 3 bases from V and 3 bases from J, with 9 bases in between. Germline-derived CDR1 and CDR2 are MNHEY and SMNVEV (reference sequence). The CDR3 loop spans 13 amino acids. Here the CDR3 reads CASSFNRGYEQYF. DNA of the CDR3: TGTGCCAGCAGTTTTAACCGGGGCTACGAGCAGTACTTC.

This clonotype was picked up many times. The genes are TRBV6-1 and TRBJ2-7; D is tentatively TRBD1 or TRBD2 (5 bases each). The CDR3 consists of 16 residues. The V end was cut by 10 bases, the J end by 2 bases, with 24 bases between. Per the germline V gene, CDR1 is MNHNS and CDR2 is SASEGT. The CDR3 loop reads CATIKEGFGVTYEQYF. The CDR3 DNA follows: TGTGCCACCATCAAAGAGGGGTTTGGGGTAACCTACGAGCAGTACTTC.

This clonotype came up many times. V gene TRBV4-1 combines with J gene TRBJ2-7, with D unclear. The CDR3 extends over 13 amino acids. Trimming took off 0 bases at V and 5 bases at J, with 8 bases between the two ends. Germline V lookup: CDR1 MGHRA, CDR2 YSYEKL. The CDR3 DNA follows: TGCGCCAGCAGCCAAGAATGGCGAAACGAGCAGTACTTC. Translating gives CASSQEWRNEQYF.

This clonotype was seen many times. This CDR3 reads CASNRPGGDTQYF. For the CDR3, the DNA is TGCGCCAGCAACCGACCCGGGGGGGATACGCAGTATTTT. The chain links TRBV5-1 to TRBJ2-3, with TRBD2 identical over 7 bases. V lost 6 bases and J lost 6; bases outside the gene matches: 7. CDR3 length: 13 amino acids. Germline V CDR1 and CDR2: SGHRS, YFSETQ.

At least ten counts were recorded for this clonotype. The chain employs TRBV6-1 and TRBJ1-4; D is perhaps TRBD1 (5 bases). V lost 7 bases and J 0 bases, leaving 24 bases between the germline ends. The CDR3 has 19 amino acids. The germline V gene has CDR1 MNHNS and CDR2 SASEGT. Written as DNA, the CDR3 is TGTGCCAGCATTTCACTCCAGGGAGGTCAGGACTCAACTAATGAAAAACTGTTTTTT. The encoded protein is CASISLQGGQDSTNEKLFF.

Note on this clonotype: A single base is all that separates this from a far larger clone, so a read error is likely. This chain joins TRBV24-1 and TRBJ2-3; D remains unclear. CDR1 and CDR2 (germline): KGHDR, SFDVKD. The CDR3 length is 18 residues. The CDR3 DNA reads as TGTGCCAGCAGTTTCCCCCCGTCAACAGTAGACGACCCATATACGCAGTATTTT. Protein: CASSFPPSTVDDPYTQYF.

The J gene is TRBJ1-5, the V gene TRBV10-3; D gene unclear. The CDR3 runs to 14 residues. V was clipped by 0 bases and J by 7 bases, with 10 bases between them. CDR1 is ENHRY and CDR2 is SYGVKD in the germline V gene. CDR3 nucleotides: TGTGCCATCAGTGAGTCTGTCTTCGGGCAGCCCCAGCATTTT. It codes for CAISESVFGQPQHF.

Details on this clonotype: A read error may be the cause here, since a much bigger clone is one base away. The chain is built from TRBV6-2 or TRBV6-3 and TRBJ2-5, with D possibly TRBD1 on 6 matching bases. The length of the CDR3 is 12 residues. CDR1 and CDR2 from the germline V gene are MNHEY and SVGEGT. Trimming removed 6 bases at V and 6 bases at J, with 11 bases between. The CDR3 protein is CASSQTGQTQYF. CDR3 nucleotide sequence: TGTGCCAGCAGCCAAACAGGGCAGACCCAGTACTTC.

This chain connects TRBV6-2 or TRBV6-3 to TRBJ1-3; D unresolved. The CDR3 spans 17 residues. The V end was cut by 0 bases, the J end by 0 bases, with 12 bases between. Germline V gives CDR1 MNHEY, CDR2 SVGEGT. In DNA form, the CDR3 reads TGTGCCAGCAGTTACTCGAAGCCGGGTAACTCTGGAAACACCATATATTTT. Amino acids: CASSYSKPGNSGNTIYF.

This clonotype was found a few times. This likely stems from a read error, as it lies one base from a far larger clone. This chain connects TRBV6-2 or TRBV6-3 to TRBJ2-3; TRBD1 or TRBD2 may be the D gene (5 bases each). The CDR3 consists of 11 residues. Germline lookup yields CDR1 MNHEY and CDR2 SVGEGT. The CDR3 nucleotides are TGTGCCAGCGGAAGGGGAGATATGCAGTATTTT. This encodes CASGRGDMQYF.

In its sample, this clonotype was seen a few times. Given a much more abundant clone one base away, this may be a read error. This chain joins TRBV6-2 or TRBV6-3 and TRBJ2-3; D is uncertain. The CDR3 is made up of 15 amino acids. Between the trimmed V and J ends, which lost 7 bases and 5 bases, there was a span of 19 bases. CDR1 is MNHEY and CDR2 is SVGEGT in the germline V gene. CDR3 in DNA: TGTGCCAGCACCGCGCCCAGCTGGAGAGGAGATACGCAGTATTTT. Encoded protein: CASTAPSWRGDTQYF.

This clonotype has a handful of counts. V and J are TRBV7-3 and TRBJ2-5; D is possibly TRBD2 (6 bases). In germline, CDR1 is SGHTA, CDR2 FQGTGA. Trimming removed 5 bases at V and 5 bases at J, with 24 bases between. The CDR3 has 17 amino acids. The CDR3 nucleotides are TGTGCCAGCAGCCAGTACCCCTCCGGAGGGGCTGGTGAGACCCAGTACTTC. This encodes CASSQYPSGGAGETQYF.

As for this clonotype: Germline and junction disagree at one end, which may indicate a read error. The rearrangement links TRBV27 to TRBJ2-2, with D possibly being TRBD2 (5 bases). This CDR3 has 14 amino acids. Germline-derived CDR1 and CDR2 are MNHEY and SMNVEV (reference sequence). This CDR3 is CASRHDFYTGDLFF. CDR3 nucleotide sequence: TGTGCCAGTAGACATGATTTTTACACCGGGGATCTGTTTTTT.

To note about this clonotype: A far larger clone differs by one base, so this is likely a read error. The CDR3 sequence is CASSYSRASGYEHYF. DNA of the CDR3: TGTGCCAGCAGTTACTCTCGGGCTAGCGGCTACGAGCATTACTTC. V is TRBV6-8 and J is TRBJ2-7, with 7 bases aligning to TRBD2. Looked up from germline, CDR1 is MNHGY and CDR2 is SAAAGT. CDR3 length: 15 amino acids.

This clonotype showed up many times. V gene TRBV20-1 combines with J gene TRBJ2-7; 7 nucleotides agree with TRBD2. With 4 bases clipped from V and 5 bases from J, the junction kept 11 bases outside the gene matches. The CDR3 consists of 14 residues. Per germline, CDR1 DFQATT and CDR2 SNEGSKA (reference sequence). CDR3 protein: CSAIRGAGEDEQYF. The CDR3 bases are TGCAGTGCTATCCGCGGGGCGGGAGAAGACGAGCAGTACTTC.